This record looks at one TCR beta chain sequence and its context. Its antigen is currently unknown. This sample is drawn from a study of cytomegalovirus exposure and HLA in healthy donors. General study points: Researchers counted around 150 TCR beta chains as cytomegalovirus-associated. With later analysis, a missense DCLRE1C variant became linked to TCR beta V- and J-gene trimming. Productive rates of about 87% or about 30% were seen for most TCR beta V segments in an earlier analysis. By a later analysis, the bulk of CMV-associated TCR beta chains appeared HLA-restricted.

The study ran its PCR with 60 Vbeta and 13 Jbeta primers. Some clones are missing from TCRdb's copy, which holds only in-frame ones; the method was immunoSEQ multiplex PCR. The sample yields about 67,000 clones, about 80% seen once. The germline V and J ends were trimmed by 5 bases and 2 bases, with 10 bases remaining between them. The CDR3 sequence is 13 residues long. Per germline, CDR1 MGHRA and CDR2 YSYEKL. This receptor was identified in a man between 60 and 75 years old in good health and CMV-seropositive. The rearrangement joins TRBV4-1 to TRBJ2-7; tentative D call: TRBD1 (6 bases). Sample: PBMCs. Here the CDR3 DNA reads TGCGCCAGCAGCTCGACAGGAGCCTACGAGCAGTACTTC. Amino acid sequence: CASSSTGAYEQYF.